The clone carrying this TCR beta chain was seen once. The CDR3 runs 16 residues. Here immunoSEQ multiplex PCR was the method, and the copy in TCRdb shows in-frame clones only, minus some. The repertoire has millions of clones, roughly 91% of them found once; the top ten carry about 1.8%. This record comes from a study of shared clonotypes between healthy human individuals. CD45RO-negative, CCR7-positively selected cells formed the naive CD8 fraction, excluding terminally differentiated effector memory CD45RA+ cells. The chain links TRBV21-1 to TRBJ2-1; TRBD2 is the table's D call, not checked against the DNA. TRBV21-1 is tagged as a pseudogene. The receptor was derived from a man younger than 35 in good health. Some clones in this sample may be carry-over from other donors' samples. Sample: naive CD8+ T cells from PBMCs. CDR3 bases: TGTGCCAGCAGCCCCTCTGGCCCAGCGGGGCGGAATGAGCAGTTCTTC. It encodes CASSPSGPAGRNEQFF.